This paragraph reports one T cell receptor (beta chain). The antigen remains undetermined. Each cDNA molecule carried a unique molecular identifier. TCRdb recomputed calls from the 5' RACE reads with MiXCR, one row per CDR3 protein. The sample carries tens of thousands of distinct CDR3 sequences, under 6% recorded once. There are 14 residues in the CDR3. V was shortened by 5 bases and J by 7 bases, with 15 bases between the two germline ends. Germline V lookup: CDR1 SGHVS, CDR2 FNYEAQ. These data originate in a study of early T cells in non-severe SARS-CoV-2 infection. On the study more broadly: It was bulk RNA from unsorted whole blood that was sequenced, and the chains were unpaired.

General study findings and limits: VDJdb matching favored anti-spike CD8 responses, missing private and CD4 specificities.

This sequence joins TRBV7-6 and TRBJ2-1, with unresolved D. Sequencing used whole blood. This receptor was obtained from an adult who was a healthcare worker with PCR-confirmed SARS-CoV-2 infection or an uninfected control (not recorded which). CDR3 sequence (DNA): TGTGCCAGCAGCCAAACAGCGCTGCCGAATGAGCAGTTCTTC. This encodes CASSQTALPNEQFF.